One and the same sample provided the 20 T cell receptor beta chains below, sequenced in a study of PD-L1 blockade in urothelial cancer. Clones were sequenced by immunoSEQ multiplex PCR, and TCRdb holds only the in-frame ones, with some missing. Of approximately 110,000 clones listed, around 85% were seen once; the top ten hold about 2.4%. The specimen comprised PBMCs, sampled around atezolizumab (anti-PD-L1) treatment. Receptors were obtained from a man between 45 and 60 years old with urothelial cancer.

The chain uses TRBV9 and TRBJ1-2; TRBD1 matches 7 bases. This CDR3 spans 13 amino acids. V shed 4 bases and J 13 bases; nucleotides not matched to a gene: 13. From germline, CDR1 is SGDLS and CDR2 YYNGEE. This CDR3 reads CASSNRQGFPCTF. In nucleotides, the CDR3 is TGTGCCAGCAGCAATCGACAGGGCTTCCCTTGCACCTTC.

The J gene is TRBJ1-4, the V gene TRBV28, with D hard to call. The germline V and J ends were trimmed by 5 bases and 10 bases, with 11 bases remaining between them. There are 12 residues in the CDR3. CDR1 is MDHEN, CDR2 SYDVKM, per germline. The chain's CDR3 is CASSPSPGKLFF. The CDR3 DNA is TGTGCCAGCAGTCCGTCGCCCGGAAAACTGTTTTTT.

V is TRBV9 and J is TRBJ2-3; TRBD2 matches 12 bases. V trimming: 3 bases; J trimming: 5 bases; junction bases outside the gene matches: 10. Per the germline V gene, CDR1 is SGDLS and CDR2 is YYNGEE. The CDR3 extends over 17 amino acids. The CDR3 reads CASSGPPSGRAGDTQYF. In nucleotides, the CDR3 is TGTGCCAGCAGCGGCCCTCCTAGCGGGAGGGCCGGAGATACGCAGTATTTT.

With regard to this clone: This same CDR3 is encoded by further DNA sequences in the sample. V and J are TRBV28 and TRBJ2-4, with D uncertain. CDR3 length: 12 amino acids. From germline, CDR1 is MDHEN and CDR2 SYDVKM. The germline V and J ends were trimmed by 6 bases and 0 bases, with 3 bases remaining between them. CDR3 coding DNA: TGTGCCAGCAGCTTAGCCAAAAACATTCAGTACTTC. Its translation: CASSLAKNIQYF. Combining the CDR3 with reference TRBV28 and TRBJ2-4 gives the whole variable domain DVKVTQSSRYLVKRTGEKVFLECVQDMDHENMFWYRQDPGLGLRLIYFSYDVKMKEKGDIPEGYSVSREKKERFSLILESASTNQTSMYLCASSLAKNIQYFGAGTRLSVL.

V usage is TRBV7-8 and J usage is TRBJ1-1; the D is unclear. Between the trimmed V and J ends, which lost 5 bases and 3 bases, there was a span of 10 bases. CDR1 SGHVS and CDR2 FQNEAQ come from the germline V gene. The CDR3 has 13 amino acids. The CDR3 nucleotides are TGTGCCAGCAGCCGAGCCTTGGACACTGAAGCTTTCTTT. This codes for CASSRALDTEAFF.

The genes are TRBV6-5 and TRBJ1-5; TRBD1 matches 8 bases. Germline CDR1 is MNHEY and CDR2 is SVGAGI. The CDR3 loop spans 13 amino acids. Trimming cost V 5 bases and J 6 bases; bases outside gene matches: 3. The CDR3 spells CASSEQGGQPQHF. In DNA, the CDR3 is TGTGCCAGCAGTGAACAGGGGGGTCAGCCCCAGCATTTT.

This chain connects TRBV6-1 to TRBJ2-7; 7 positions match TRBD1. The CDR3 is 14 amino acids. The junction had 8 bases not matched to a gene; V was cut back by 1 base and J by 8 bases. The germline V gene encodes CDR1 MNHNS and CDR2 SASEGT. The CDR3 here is CASSEGTGTPKQYF. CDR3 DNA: TGTGCCAGCAGTGAAGGGACAGGCACACCTAAGCAGTACTTC.

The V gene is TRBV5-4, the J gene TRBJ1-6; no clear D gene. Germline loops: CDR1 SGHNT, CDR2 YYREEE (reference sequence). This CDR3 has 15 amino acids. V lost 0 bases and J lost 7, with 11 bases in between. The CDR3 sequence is CASSLDFGRNSPLHF. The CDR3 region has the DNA TGTGCCAGCAGCTTGGACTTTGGGCGCAATTCACCCCTCCACTTT.

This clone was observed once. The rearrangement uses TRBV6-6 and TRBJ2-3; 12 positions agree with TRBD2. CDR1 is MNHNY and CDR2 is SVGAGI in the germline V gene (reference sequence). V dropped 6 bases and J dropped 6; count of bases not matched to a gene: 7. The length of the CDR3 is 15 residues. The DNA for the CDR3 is TGTGCCAGCAGGCGAAGGACTAGCGGGATGGATACGCAGTATTTT. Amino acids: CASRRRTSGMDTQYF.

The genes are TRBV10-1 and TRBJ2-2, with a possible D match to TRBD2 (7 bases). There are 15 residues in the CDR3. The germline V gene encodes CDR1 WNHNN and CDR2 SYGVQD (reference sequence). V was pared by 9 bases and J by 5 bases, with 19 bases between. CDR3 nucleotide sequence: TGCGCCAGAGGGGGGGGACCCCTGCGGACCGGGGAGCTGTTTTTT. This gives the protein CARGGGPLRTGELFF.

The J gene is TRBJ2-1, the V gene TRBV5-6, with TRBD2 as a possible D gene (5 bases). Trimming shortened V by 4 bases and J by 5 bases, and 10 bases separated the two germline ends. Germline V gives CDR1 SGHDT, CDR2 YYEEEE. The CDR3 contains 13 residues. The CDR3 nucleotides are TGTGCCAGCAGCCCTAGCACCCACAATGAGCAGTTCTTC. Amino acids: CASSPSTHNEQFF.

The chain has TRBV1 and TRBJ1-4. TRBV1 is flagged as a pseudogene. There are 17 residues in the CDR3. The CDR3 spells CTSSQDRGRGGREKLFF. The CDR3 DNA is TGCACCAGCAGCCAAGATAGGGGTCGCGGGGGCCGTGAAAAACTGTTTTTT.

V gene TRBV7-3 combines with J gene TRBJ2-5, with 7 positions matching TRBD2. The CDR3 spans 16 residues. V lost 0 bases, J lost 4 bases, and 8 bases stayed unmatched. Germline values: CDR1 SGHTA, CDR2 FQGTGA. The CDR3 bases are TGTGCCAGCAGCTTAACCGGCGGGGGAGAAGTAGAGACCCAGTACTTC. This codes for CASSLTGGGEVETQYF.

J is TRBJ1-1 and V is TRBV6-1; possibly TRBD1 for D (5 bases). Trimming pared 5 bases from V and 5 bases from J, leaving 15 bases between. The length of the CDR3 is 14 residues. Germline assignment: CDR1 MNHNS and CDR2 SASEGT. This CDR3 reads CASSIGTGGTEAFF. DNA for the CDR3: TGTGCCAGCAGTATTGGGACCGGGGGGACTGAAGCTTTCTTT.

The CDR3 DNA reads TGTGCCAGCAGCCGGGACAGAAATAATTCACCCCTCCACTTT. Encoded protein: CASSRDRNNSPLHF. V gene TRBV2 combines with J gene TRBJ1-6; 7 bases map to TRBD1. V lost 6 bases, J lost 5 bases, and 4 bases stayed unmatched. The CDR3 has 14 amino acids. Germline V lookup: CDR1 SNHLY, CDR2 FYNNEI.

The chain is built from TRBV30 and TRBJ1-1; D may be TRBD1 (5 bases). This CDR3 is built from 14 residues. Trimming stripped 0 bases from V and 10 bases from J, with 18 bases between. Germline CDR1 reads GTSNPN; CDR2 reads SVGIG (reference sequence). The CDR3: CAWSVGVSASGAFF. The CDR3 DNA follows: TGTGCCTGGAGTGTAGGGGTCAGTGCGTCTGGAGCTTTCTTT.

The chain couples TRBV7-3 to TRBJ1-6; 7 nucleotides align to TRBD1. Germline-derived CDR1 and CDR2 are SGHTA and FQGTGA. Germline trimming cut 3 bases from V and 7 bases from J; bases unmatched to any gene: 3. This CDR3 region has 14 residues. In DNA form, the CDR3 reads TGTGCCAGCAGCTTGGGGACAGTCAATTCACCCCTCCACTTT. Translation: CASSLGTVNSPLHF.

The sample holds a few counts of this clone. In DNA, the CDR3 is TGTGCCAGCAGCTTGGGTAGACGAGGGTATTCACCCCTCCACTTT. The encoded protein is CASSLGRRGYSPLHF. This sequence joins TRBV5-6 and TRBJ1-6; D is unresolved. CDR1 is SGHDT, CDR2 YYEEEE, per germline. The CDR3 is made up of 15 amino acids. The germline V and J ends were trimmed by 0 bases and 8 bases, with 12 bases remaining between them. The full variable domain, rest sourced from reference TRBV5-6 and TRBJ1-6, is DAGVTQSPTHLIKTRGQQVTLRCSPKSGHDTVSWYQQALGQGPQFIFQYYEEEERQRGNFPDRFSGHQFPNYSSELNVNALLLGDSALYLCASSLGRRGYSPLHFGNGTRLTVT.

CDR3 DNA: TGTGCCAGCAGCTTAAGGGACAATGATGGCTACACCTTC. Amino acid sequence: CASSLRDNDGYTF. The chain joins TRBV7-9 to TRBJ1-2, with a weak D call TRBD1 (6 bases). Trimming stripped 2 bases from V and 6 bases from J, with 10 bases between. Germline values: CDR1 SEHNR, CDR2 FQNEAQ (reference sequence). This CDR3 contains 13 residues.

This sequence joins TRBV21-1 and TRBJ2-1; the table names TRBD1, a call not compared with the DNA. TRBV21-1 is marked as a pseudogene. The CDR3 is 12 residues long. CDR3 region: CASSNRANEQFF. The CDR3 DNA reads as TGTGCCAGCAGTAACAGGGCCAATGAGCAGTTCTTC.